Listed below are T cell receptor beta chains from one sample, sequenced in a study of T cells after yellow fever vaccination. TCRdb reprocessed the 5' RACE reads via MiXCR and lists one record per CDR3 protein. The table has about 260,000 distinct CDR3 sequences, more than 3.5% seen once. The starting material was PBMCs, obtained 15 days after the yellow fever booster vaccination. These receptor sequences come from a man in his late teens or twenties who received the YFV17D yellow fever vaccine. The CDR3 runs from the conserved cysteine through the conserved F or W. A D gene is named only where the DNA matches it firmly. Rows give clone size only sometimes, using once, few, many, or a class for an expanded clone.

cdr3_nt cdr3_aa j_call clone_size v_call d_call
TGCGCCAGCAGCCAGGCCGCGGGACTTCCCTCCTACGAGCAGTACTTC CASSQAAGLPSYEQYF TRBJ2-7 few TRBV4-3 .
TGTGCCAGCCGGGCCATAGGTGGAGAAGAGACCCAGTACTTC CASRAIGGEETQYF TRBJ2-5 . TRBV5-4 .
TGCAGTGCTAGGAAGGGGTTGGGGGGCTACACCTTC CSARKGLGGYTF TRBJ1-2 many TRBV20-1 .
TGTGCCACCAGTGATTTGGGGACAGGGGGCTCACCCCTCCACTTT CATSDLGTGGSPLHF TRBJ1-6 many TRBV24-1 TRBD1
TGCAGTGCTAGAGATCGACTAGCGGGGGGGCTCGGTGAGCAGTTCTTC CSARDRLAGGLGEQFF TRBJ2-1 many TRBV20-1 TRBD2
TGTGCCAGCAGCCGCCCGCCGGGGCCCCAGCATTTT CASSRPPGPQHF TRBJ1-5 many TRBV7-8 .
TGTGCCAGCAGCCCCGGGACAAAGTATGGCTACACCTTC CASSPGTKYGYTF TRBJ1-2 many TRBV6-1 .
TGTGCCAGCAGCATTAACACAGGGGGCGCCGGAGAGACCCAGTACTTC CASSINTGGAGETQYF TRBJ2-5 many TRBV12-1 .
TGCGCCAGCAGCCTAGACTGGGGGGGGCCTGAAGCTTTCTTT CASSLDWGGPEAFF TRBJ1-1 many TRBV5-1 .
TGTGCCAGCAGGGTCGGGGAGACCCAGTACTTC CASRVGETQYF TRBJ2-5 . TRBV2 .
TGTGCCAGCAGCCAAAACAGGGACGATACGCAGTATTTT CASSQNRDDTQYF TRBJ2-3 many TRBV7-3 .
TGTGCCAGCAGCTCCCCGACAGGGAATAATGAAAAACTGTTTTTT CASSSPTGNNEKLFF TRBJ1-4 . TRBV7-2 TRBD1
TGTGCCAGCAGCTTGGGGGTTCTCTACAATGAGCAGTTCTTC CASSLGVLYNEQFF TRBJ2-1 many TRBV11-3 .
TGTGCCAGCAGTGAATACCGACAGTTAAACAATGAGCAGTTCTTC CASSEYRQLNNEQFF TRBJ2-1 many TRBV2 .
TGTGCCAGCAGTTTATCGCACAGGATTAACACTGAAGCTTTCTTT CASSLSHRINTEAFF TRBJ1-1 many TRBV27 .
TGTGCCACCTTACTAGACCAAGAGACCCAGTACTTC CATLLDQETQYF TRBJ2-5 many TRBV7-9 .
TGTGCCAGCAGCCAAGATTTTTTTGGGGCAAACACCGGGGAGCTGTTTTTT CASSQDFFGANTGELFF TRBJ2-2 many TRBV3-1 .
TGTGCCAGCAGCTTAAAACAGGGTGGGGACACAGATACGCAGTATTTT CASSLKQGGDTDTQYF TRBJ2-3 many TRBV7-3 .
TGCAGCGGACAGGACGATAACACCGGGGAGCTGTTTTTT CSGQDDNTGELFF TRBJ2-2 many TRBV20-1 TRBD1
TGCGCCAGCAATCCGGGGCGAGATAGAAGCAATCAGCCCCAGCATTTT CASNPGRDRSNQPQHF TRBJ1-5 many TRBV5-1 .
TGTGCCAGCAGCTGGTGGGGACTGAACACTGAAGCTTTCTTT CASSWWGLNTEAFF TRBJ1-1 many TRBV7-9 .
TGTGCCAGCAGTTACTCCGCCGGACTAGTTGCAGATACGCAGTATTTT CASSYSAGLVADTQYF TRBJ2-3 many TRBV6-5 TRBD2
TGTGCCAGCAGCTTAAACTACGGGGATTATGGCTACACCTTC CASSLNYGDYGYTF TRBJ1-2 many TRBV7-2 .
TGTGCCAGCAGCCAAGCCTTTACTGAAGCTTTCTTT CASSQAFTEAFF TRBJ1-1 many TRBV14 .
TGCGCCAGCAGCTTGTTCGGGCGGCAAGAGACCCAGTACTTC CASSLFGRQETQYF TRBJ2-5 many TRBV5-1 .
TGTGCCAGCTCACCTCTGGACTCTGGAAACACCATATATTTT CASSPLDSGNTIYF TRBJ1-3 many TRBV18 .
TGTGCCAGCAGCGCCGGTCGCGCCGGGACAAATAATGAGCAGTTCTTC CASSAGRAGTNNEQFF TRBJ2-1 many TRBV5-4 .
TGTGCCACCCGGGCGGACAGGGGCGCCGGGGAGCTGTTTTTT CATRADRGAGELFF TRBJ2-2 many TRBV7-3 TRBD1
TGCGCCAGCAGCCCACTGACAGGGGTTGGAGAGACCCAGTACTTC CASSPLTGVGETQYF TRBJ2-5 . TRBV5-1 TRBD1
TGTGCCAGCCCGGGGGGAGATTCTAGCACAGATACGCAGTATTTT CASPGGDSSTDTQYF TRBJ2-3 few TRBV5-4 TRBD2
TGCAGCGTTGTCCGTGGAGCTGAAGCTTTCTTT CSVVRGAEAFF TRBJ1-1 many TRBV29-1 .
TGTGCCAGCAGTTCCCCCCTTACAGACATGAACACTGAAGCTTTCTTT CASSSPLTDMNTEAFF TRBJ1-1 many TRBV12-3/TRBV12-4 .
TGCGCCAGCAGCCGATATCGGACAGGGCGGATGGATGAGCAGTTCTTC CASSRYRTGRMDEQFF TRBJ2-1 many TRBV5-1 TRBD1
TGTGCCAGCAGTTCGGACTTACCAGGGACCCAGTACTTC CASSSDLPGTQYF TRBJ2-5 many TRBV12-3/TRBV12-4 .
TGCAGTGCTAGAGAGAGCTCCTATAATTCACCCCTCCACTTT CSARESSYNSPLHF TRBJ1-6 many TRBV20-1 .
TGCAGCGTTGCACTACAGGGGGCCTTTCAGCCCCAGCATTTT CSVALQGAFQPQHF TRBJ1-5 many TRBV29-1 TRBD1
TGTGCCAGCAGCTTGATTGCAGGGGGGCCCTACGAGCAGTACTTC CASSLIAGGPYEQYF TRBJ2-7 many TRBV5-5 .
TGTGCCAGCAGTTTATCGCGTGTTCCCTCCTACAATGAGCAGTTCTTC CASSLSRVPSYNEQFF TRBJ2-1 many TRBV12-3/TRBV12-4 .
TGCAGTGCTACCGGACTAGCCGAGACCCAGTACTTC CSATGLAETQYF TRBJ2-5 many TRBV20-1 TRBD2
TGTGCCAGCTCACCCTATTCGGACAGAAACTATGGCTACACCTTC CASSPYSDRNYGYTF TRBJ1-2 . TRBV18 .
TGTGCCAGCAGCTTAGAAGGGGGCTCTGGAAACACCATATATTTT CASSLEGGSGNTIYF TRBJ1-3 many TRBV7-2 .
TGCAGTGCTAGATTGCCATGGACAGGGGGCGACTACAATGAGCAGTTCTTC CSARLPWTGGDYNEQFF TRBJ2-1 few TRBV20-1 TRBD1
TGCAGTGCCGGACATTTTAGCAATCAGCCCCAGCATTTT CSAGHFSNQPQHF TRBJ1-5 many TRBV20-1 .
TGTGCCAGCAGCTCAGAGGGGGGGTATGAGCAGTTCTTC CASSSEGGYEQFF TRBJ2-1 many TRBV9 .
TGTGCCAGCAGCCGGCCCGGACAGGGCGCCTACGAGCAGTACTTC CASSRPGQGAYEQYF TRBJ2-7 many TRBV3-1 TRBD1
TGCGCCAGCAGCTTGCCCCTACTAGCGGGGGACTATGAGCAGTTCTTC CASSLPLLAGDYEQFF TRBJ2-1 many TRBV5-1 TRBD2
TGTGCCAGCAGCTCCCCGGCTGAGCCGGGGTACGAGCAGTACTTC CASSSPAEPGYEQYF TRBJ2-7 many TRBV6-6 .
TGTGCCAGCAGGCCCCCCTCCAGCGTCGGTATCGGGGAGCTGTTTTTT CASRPPSSVGIGELFF TRBJ2-2 many TRBV7-2 .
TGCAGTGCTAGCGGGGGGGAGGCCCCAGATACGCAGTATTTT CSASGGEAPDTQYF TRBJ2-3 many TRBV20-1 TRBD2
TGCGCCAGCAGCTTGGAAGTGACAGGGCCTGGAAACACCATATATTTT CASSLEVTGPGNTIYF TRBJ1-3 many TRBV5-1 TRBD1